This TCR beta chain was captured by sequencing in a study of blood T cell repertoires in COVID-19. Trimming took off 7 bases at V and 3 bases at J, with 10 bases between the two ends. Germline CDR1 LNHDA, CDR2 SQIVND (reference sequence). This CDR3 has 13 amino acids. Sequencing was performed with immunoSEQ multiplex PCR; in TCRdb, only in-frame clones are kept and a portion is missing. The sample consists of under 250,000 clones, roughly 80% of them appearing once. The rearrangement uses TRBV19 and TRBJ1-5; D possibly corresponds to TRBD1 (5 bases). The sample consisted of peripheral blood. The TCR was taken from a woman aged 30 to 39 who had recovered from COVID-19. The CDR3: CASKGQNNQPQHF. The DNA for the CDR3 is TGTGCCAGTAAGGGGCAGAACAATCAGCCCCAGCATTTT.